This TCR beta chain is from a study of blood T cell repertoires in COVID-19. Study context: COVID-19 samples, acute and convalescent, were from the United States, Italy and Spain. The analysed material was cDNA or gDNA that came from T cells, B-cell-depleted T cells, or PBMCs.

Source study methods: Nucleated cell counts were estimated from reference gene primer amplification. Assay: immunoSEQ multiplex PCR; the TCRdb copy retains only in-frame clones and omits some. V, J and clone size are taken as reported in that table, and D and trimming were inferred from the DNA itself. The sample includes about 120,000 clones, approximately 87% seen only once; the top ten take 6% to 9.5%. This clone occurred a few times. Sequencing was performed on peripheral blood. This receptor was taken from a man in his 70s who had recovered from COVID-19.

The CDR3 here is CASRERTTNYGYTF. In nucleotides, the CDR3 is TGTGCCAGCAGAGAAAGGACTACTAACTATGGCTACACCTTC. V and J are TRBV2 and TRBJ1-2; D remains unclear. V was trimmed by 6 bases and J by 0 bases, leaving 11 bases between them. Germline CDR1 SNHLY, CDR2 FYNNEI. The CDR3 has 14 amino acids.